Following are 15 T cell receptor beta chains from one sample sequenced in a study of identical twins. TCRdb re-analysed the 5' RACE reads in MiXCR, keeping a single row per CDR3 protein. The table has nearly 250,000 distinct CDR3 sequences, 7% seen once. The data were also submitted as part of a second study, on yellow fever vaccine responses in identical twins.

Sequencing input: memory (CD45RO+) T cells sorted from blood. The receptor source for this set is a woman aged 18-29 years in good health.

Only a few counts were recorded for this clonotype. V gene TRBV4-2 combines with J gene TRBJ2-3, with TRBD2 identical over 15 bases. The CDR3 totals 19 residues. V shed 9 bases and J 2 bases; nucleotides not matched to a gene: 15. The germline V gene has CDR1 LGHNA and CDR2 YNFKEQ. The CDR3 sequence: CASPTSPGLAGGSTDTQYF. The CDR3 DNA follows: TGTGCCAGTCCTACTAGTCCGGGACTAGCGGGGGGATCCACAGATACGCAGTATTTT.

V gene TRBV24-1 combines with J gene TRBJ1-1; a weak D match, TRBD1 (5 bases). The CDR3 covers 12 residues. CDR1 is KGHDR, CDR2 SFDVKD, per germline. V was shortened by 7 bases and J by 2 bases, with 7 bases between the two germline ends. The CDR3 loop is CATRGVNTEAFF. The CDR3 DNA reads TGTGCCACCAGGGGGGTTAACACTGAAGCTTTCTTT.

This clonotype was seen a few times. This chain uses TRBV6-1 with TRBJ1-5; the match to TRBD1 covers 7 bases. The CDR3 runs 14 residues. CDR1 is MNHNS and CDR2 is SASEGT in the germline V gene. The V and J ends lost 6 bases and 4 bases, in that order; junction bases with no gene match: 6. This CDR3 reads CASSSGQANQPQHF. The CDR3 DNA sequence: TGTGCCAGCAGCTCTGGACAGGCTAATCAGCCCCAGCATTTT.

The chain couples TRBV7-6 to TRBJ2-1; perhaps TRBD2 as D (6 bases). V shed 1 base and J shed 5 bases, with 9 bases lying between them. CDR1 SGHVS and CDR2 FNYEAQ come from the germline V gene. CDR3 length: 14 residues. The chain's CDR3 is CASSLGLANNEQFF. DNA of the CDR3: TGTGCCAGCAGCTTAGGGCTAGCGAACAATGAGCAGTTCTTC.

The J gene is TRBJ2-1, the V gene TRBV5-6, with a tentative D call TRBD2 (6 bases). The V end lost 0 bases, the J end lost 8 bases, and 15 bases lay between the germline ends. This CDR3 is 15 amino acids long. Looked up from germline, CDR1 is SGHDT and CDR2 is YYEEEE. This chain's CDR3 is CASSLGGDLWDEQFF. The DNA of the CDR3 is TGTGCCAGCAGCTTGGGGGGGGATCTATGGGATGAGCAGTTCTTC.

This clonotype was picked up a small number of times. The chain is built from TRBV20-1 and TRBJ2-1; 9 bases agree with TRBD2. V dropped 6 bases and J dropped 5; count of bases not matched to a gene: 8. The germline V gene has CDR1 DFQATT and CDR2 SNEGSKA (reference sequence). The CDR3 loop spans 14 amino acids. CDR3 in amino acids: CSAQPRLADNEQFF. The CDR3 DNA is TGCAGTGCCCAACCCAGACTAGCGGACAATGAGCAGTTCTTC.

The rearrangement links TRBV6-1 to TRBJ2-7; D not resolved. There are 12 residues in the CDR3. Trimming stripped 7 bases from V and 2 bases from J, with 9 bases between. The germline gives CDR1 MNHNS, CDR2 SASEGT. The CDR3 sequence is CASKGQAYEQYF. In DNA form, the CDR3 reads TGTGCCAGCAAGGGTCAAGCCTACGAGCAGTACTTC.

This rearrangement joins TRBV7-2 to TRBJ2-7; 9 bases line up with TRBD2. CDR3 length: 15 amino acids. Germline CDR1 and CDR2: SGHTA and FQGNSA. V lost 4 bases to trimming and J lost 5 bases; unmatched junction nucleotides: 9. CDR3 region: CASSSRRGRDHEQYF. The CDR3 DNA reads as TGTGCCAGCAGCTCTCGACGCGGGAGGGACCACGAGCAGTACTTC. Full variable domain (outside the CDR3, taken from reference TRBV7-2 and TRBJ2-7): GAGVSQSPSNKVTEKGKDVELRCDPISGHTALYWYRQSLGQGLEFLIYFQGNSAPDKSGLPSDRFSAERTGGSVSTLTIQRTQQEDSAVYLCASSSRRGRDHEQYFGPGTRLTVT.

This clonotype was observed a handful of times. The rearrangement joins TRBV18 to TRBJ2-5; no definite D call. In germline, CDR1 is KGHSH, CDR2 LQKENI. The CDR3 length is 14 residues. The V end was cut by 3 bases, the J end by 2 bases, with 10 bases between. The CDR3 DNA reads TGTGCCAGCTCACCGGAGCTAGGTCAAGAGACCCAGTACTTC. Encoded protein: CASSPELGQETQYF. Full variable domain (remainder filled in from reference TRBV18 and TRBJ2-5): NAGVMQNPRHLVRRRGQEARLRCSPMKGHSHVYWYRQLPEEGLKFMVYLQKENIIDESGMPKERFSAEFPKEGPSILRIQQVVRGDSAAYFCASSPELGQETQYFGPGTRLLVL.

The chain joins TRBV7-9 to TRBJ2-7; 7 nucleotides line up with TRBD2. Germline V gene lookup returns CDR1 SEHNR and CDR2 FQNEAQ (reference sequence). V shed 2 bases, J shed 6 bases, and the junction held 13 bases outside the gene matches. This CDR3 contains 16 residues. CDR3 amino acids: CASSLLGGGPLSEQYF. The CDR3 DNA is TGTGCCAGCAGCTTATTGGGGGGAGGGCCTCTTTCCGAGCAGTACTTC.

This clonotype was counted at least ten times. CDR3 region: CSAVTVMNTEAFF. Here the CDR3 DNA reads TGCAGTGCCGTGACAGTCATGAACACTGAAGCTTTCTTT. This sequence joins TRBV20-1 and TRBJ1-1; tentative D call: TRBD1 (5 bases). Trimming left V 6 bases short and J 0 bases short, with 11 bases between. The CDR3 is 13 residues long. CDR1 DFQATT and CDR2 SNEGSKA come from the germline V gene (reference sequence).

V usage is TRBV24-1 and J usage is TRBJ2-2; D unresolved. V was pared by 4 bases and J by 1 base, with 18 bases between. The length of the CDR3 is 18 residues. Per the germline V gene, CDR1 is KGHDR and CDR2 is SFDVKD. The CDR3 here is CATSDQGALGRNTGELFF. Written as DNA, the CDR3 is TGTGCCACCAGTGACCAAGGCGCCCTTGGACGGAACACCGGGGAGCTGTTTTTT.

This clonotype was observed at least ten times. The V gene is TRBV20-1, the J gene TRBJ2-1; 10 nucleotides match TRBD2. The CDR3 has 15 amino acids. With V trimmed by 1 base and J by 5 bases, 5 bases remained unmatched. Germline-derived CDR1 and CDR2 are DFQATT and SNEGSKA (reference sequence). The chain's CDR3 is CSARVLAGPNNEQFF. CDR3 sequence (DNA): TGCAGTGCTAGAGTACTAGCGGGGCCAAACAATGAGCAGTTCTTC.

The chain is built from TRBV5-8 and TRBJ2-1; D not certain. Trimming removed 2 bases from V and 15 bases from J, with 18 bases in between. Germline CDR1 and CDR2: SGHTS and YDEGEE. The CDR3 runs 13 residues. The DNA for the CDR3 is TGTGCCAGCAGCTTAGATGCCGGGTCCAAAGGGTTCTTC. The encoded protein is CASSLDAGSKGFF.

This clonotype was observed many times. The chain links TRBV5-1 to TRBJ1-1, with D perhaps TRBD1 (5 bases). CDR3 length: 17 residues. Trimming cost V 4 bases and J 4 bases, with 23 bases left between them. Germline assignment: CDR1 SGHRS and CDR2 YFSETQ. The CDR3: CASSRTSYRGEFTEAFF. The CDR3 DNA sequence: TGCGCCAGCAGCCGTACCTCGTATAGAGGGGAATTCACTGAAGCTTTCTTT.